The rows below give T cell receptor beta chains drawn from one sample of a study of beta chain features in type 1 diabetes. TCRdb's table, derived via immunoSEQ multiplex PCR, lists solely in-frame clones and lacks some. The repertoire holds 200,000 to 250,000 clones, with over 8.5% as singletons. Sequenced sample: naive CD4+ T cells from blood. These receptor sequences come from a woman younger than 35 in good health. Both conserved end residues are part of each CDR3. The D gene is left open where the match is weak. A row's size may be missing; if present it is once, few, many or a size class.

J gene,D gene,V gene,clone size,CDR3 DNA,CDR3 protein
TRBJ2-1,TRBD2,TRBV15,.,TGTGCCACCAGCAGACCCAGCGGGACCTACAATGAGCAGTTCTTC,CATSRPSGTYNEQFF
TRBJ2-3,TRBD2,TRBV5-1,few,TGCGCCAGCAGCTTCCTAAGACTAGCGGGAGGCTTAGATACGCAGTATTTT,CASSFLRLAGGLDTQYF
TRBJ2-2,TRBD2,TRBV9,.,TGTGCCAGCAGCGTCCTAGCGGGGGACACCGGGGAGCTGTTTTTT,CASSVLAGDTGELFF
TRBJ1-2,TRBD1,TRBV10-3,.,TGTGCCATCAGCGAACAGGGGCACTATGGCTACACCTTC,CAISEQGHYGYTF
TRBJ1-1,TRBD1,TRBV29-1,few,TGCAGCGTCGTTGTCACAGGGGGTGTGACTGAAGCTTTCTTT,CSVVVTGGVTEAFF
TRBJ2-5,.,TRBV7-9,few,TGTGCCAGCAGCACTACCCTATATACAGGAGAAGAGACCCAGTACTTC,CASSTTLYTGEETQYF
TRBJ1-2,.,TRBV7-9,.,TGTGCCAGCAGCTTGAACAGGGAGTATGGCTACACCTTC,CASSLNREYGYTF
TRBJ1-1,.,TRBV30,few,TGTGCCTGGACCATGGATTTCCGGGGGAACACTGAAGCTTTCTTT,CAWTMDFRGNTEAFF
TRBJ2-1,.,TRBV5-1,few,TGCGCCAGCAGCTTGGGCGACAGCTCCTACAATGAGCAGTTCTTC,CASSLGDSSYNEQFF
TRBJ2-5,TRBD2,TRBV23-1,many,TGCGCCAGCAGTCCGCGGGAGAGGGAGACCCAGTACTTC,CASSPRERETQYF
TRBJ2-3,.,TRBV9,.,TGTGCCAGCAGACCAAGCGGGAGCACAGATACGCAGTATTTT,CASRPSGSTDTQYF
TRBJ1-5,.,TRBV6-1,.,TGTGCCAGCAGTGGGCAGGCGCTCAGCAATCAGCCCCAGCATTTT,CASSGQALSNQPQHF
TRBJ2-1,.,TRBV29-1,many,TGCAGCGGCGCGCCGCGGTACAATGAGCAGTTCTTC,CSGAPRYNEQFF
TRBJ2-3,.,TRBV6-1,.,TGTGCCAGCAGCGTCTCCTCTCGGTATACGCAGTATTTT,CASSVSSRYTQYF
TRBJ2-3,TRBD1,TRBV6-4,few,TGTGCCAGCAGTGACCGAGGGGGCAAGACAGATACGCAGTATTTT,CASSDRGGKTDTQYF
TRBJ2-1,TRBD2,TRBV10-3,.,TGTGCCATCTCTAGCGGGAGAGGGGACAATGAGCAGTTCTTC,CAISSGRGDNEQFF
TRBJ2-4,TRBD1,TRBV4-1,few,TGCGCCAGCAGCCAAGGGGGACAGGGAGTGAGAGCCAAAAACATTCAGTACTTC,CASSQGGQGVRAKNIQYF
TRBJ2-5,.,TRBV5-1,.,TGCGCCAGCAGCTTGTGGGCGCCGTACCAAGAGACCCAGTACTTC,CASSLWAPYQETQYF
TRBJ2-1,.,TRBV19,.,TGTGCCAGTAGTATTTCCAAGCCCGACAATGAGCAGTTCTTC,CASSISKPDNEQFF
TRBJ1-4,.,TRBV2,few,TGTGCCAGCAGCCCGGGGAGGGGTGAAAAACTGTTTTTT,CASSPGRGEKLFF
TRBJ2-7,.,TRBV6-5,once,TGTGCCAGCAGCCTGGACAGAGCCTACGAGCAGTACTTC,CASSLDRAYEQYF
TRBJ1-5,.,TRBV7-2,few,TGTGCCAGCAGCTCGTTATCCGTCAATCAGCCCCAGCATTTT,CASSSLSVNQPQHF
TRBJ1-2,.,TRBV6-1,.,TGTGCCAGCAGGGAAATTTCAGGGGAAGCGAGCTACACCTTC,CASREISGEASYTF
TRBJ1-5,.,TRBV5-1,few,TGCGCCAGCAGCTTCGGGGGGGGCTCTCAGCCCCAGCATTTT,CASSFGGGSQPQHF
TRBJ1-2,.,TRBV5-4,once,TGTGCCAGCAGCTCCCGGGGAACGAGCTATGGCTACACCTTC,CASSSRGTSYGYTF
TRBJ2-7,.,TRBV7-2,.,TGTGCCAGCAGCTCGGTCCGCCAATCCTACGAGCAGTACTTC,CASSSVRQSYEQYF
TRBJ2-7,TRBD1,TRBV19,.,TGTGCCAGTAGTATCGGTGGGGACAGGGGGGCCTCCTCCTACGAGCAGTACTTC,CASSIGGDRGASSYEQYF
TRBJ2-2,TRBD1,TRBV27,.,TGTGCCAGCAGTCCACAGGGGCTGCACACCGGGGAGCTGTTTTTT,CASSPQGLHTGELFF
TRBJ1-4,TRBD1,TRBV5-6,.,TGTGCCAGCAGCCTCAGGACAGGTCGAAGTGAAAAACTGTTTTTT,CASSLRTGRSEKLFF
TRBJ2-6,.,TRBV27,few,TGTGCCAGCAGTCGTCCTCTCTCTGGGGCCAACGTCCTGACTTTC,CASSRPLSGANVLTF
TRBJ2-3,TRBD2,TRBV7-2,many,TGTGCCAGCAGCTCCGGGACTAGCCGTATCTCGTATTTT,CASSSGTSRISYF
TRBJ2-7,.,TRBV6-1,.,TGTGCCAGCAGTGGATCGAAGACAGTTTTTCCCTACGAGCAGTACTTC,CASSGSKTVFPYEQYF
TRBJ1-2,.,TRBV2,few,TGTGCCAGCAGGGCAGGGAGGGGTGGCTACACCTTC,CASRAGRGGYTF
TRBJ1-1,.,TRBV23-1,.,TGCGCCAGCAGTCACCCCCCCCGGGTCACTGAAGCTTTCTTT,CASSHPPRVTEAFF
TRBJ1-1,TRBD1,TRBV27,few,TGTGCCAGCAGTAGCGGACAGGCCAGGGGCACTGAAGCTTTCTTT,CASSSGQARGTEAFF